This TCR beta chain comes out of a study of beta chain features in type 1 diabetes. Between the trimmed V and J ends, which lost 1 base and 1 base, there was a span of 9 bases. Germline CDR1 SGHRS, CDR2 YFSETQ. This CDR3 has 14 amino acids. This clone was picked up a small number of times. The antigen remains unidentified. TCRB transcripts that were expressed got sequenced, as all of the isolated RNA had been reverse transcribed. TCRdb keeps only in-frame clones here, not all; method: immunoSEQ multiplex PCR. The table shows almost 350,000 clones, with under 8.5% occurring only once. General study findings and limits: Naive, central memory and Treg TCRB repertoires appeared more alike in patients than in healthy donors.

The receptor comes from a woman younger than 35 in good health. This chain uses TRBV5-1 with TRBJ2-7; D unclear. The sequenced material came from central memory CD4+ T cells from blood. CDR3 bases: TGCGCCAGCAGCTTGATGGATCAATCCTACGAGCAGTACTTC. The encoded protein is CASSLMDQSYEQYF. Filled out from reference TRBV5-1 and TRBJ2-7, the complete variable domain reads KAGVTQTPRYLIKTRGQQVTLSCSPISGHRSVSWYQQTPGQGLQFLFEYFSETQRNKGNFPGRFSGRQFSNSRSEMNVSTLELGDSALYLCASSLMDQSYEQYFGPGTRLTVT.